The sequence of this T cell receptor beta chain was determined in a study of graft-versus-host responses after intestinal transplantation (dated by TCRdb to the early 2020s). About the full investigation: Recipients received multivisceral, liver-intestinal, or isolated intestinal transplants. All recipients received anti-thymocyte globulin induction followed by maintenance tacrolimus and steroids for around 3 years. After intestinal transplantation, graft-versus-host and host-versus-graft alloreactive T cell clones in the graft, circulation and bone marrow were tracked using bulk TCR-beta CDR3 sequencing. Alloreactive clones were identified by sequencing pre-transplant mixed lymphocyte reaction products and comparing these products with unstimulated pre-transplant donor and recipient T cells. Of the 20 to 30 intestinal transplant recipients enrolled in the cohort, one of whom was a retransplant, a few patients without pretransplant specimens were excluded. A peak of at least 4% donor T cells among recipient peripheral blood mononuclear cells was the definition used for donor T cell macrochimerism. Samples from three later patients were sequenced in-house on an Illumina MiSeq with MiXCR processing rather than by the commercial service.

This clone came up once. Its antigen target is currently unknown. Per-base qualities were not stored, and no clone one base away is much larger. Libraries came from the immunoSEQ multiplex PCR assay. For most patients, genomic DNA was isolated using the Qiagen DNeasy Blood and Tissue Kit and was shipped frozen to Adaptive Biotechnologies for TCR sequencing. For most patients, high-throughput TCR-beta CDR3 sequencing of genomic DNA was performed by Adaptive Biotechnologies. The original methods were these. TCR sequencing data were retrieved from Adaptive's ImmunoSEQ software for 18 patients, whereas three other patients were processed with MiXCR and VDJtools. To correct CD4 versus CD8 sorting errors, sequences present in both subsets at a frequency ratio below 5:1 were removed. CDR3 nucleotide sequences shared between donor and recipient were removed because their origin could not be assigned. At least 2-fold expansion over unstimulated cells and a minimum CFSE-low frequency of 0.002% (template counts) or 0.001% (read counts) were required for clones to be classified as alloreactive. Mappable clones were those detected in sequenced pre-transplant spleen, lymph node, or MLR CFSE-low populations of the donor or recipient. The cumulative frequency of alloreactive clones was calculated as a percentage of all sequences, weighted by copy number. This is the immuneACCESS table as TCRdb keeps it, with only in-frame sequences that have V and J called. A part of the clones is gone; compared with another copy, unresolved V genes explain less than half, and the rest is unexplained. V and J calls and clone size are given by that table; D and trimming were obtained from the DNA. A total of 93,000 or so clones appear in this sample, approximately 93% of them only once. Jointly, the top ten make up roughly 1.2% of the sample.

The paper's findings and limits, for the study overall: Patients with donor T cell macrochimerism had high GvH to HvG T cell clonal ratios in their allografts. Early after transplant, peak levels of circulating GvH clones were associated with declines in HvG clones. Conclusions were limited by the relatively low number and heterogeneity of intestinal transplant patients. GvH clones were detected in recipient bone marrow, and some appeared earlier in ileal mucosa or blood, consistent with an intestinal mucosal origin.

The meaning of the sample's time point label: cells obtained before transplantation from donor or recipient. CD3+CD4+ and CD3+CD8+ populations were FACS-sorted from unstimulated pre-transplant donor and recipient cells taken from spleen or lymph nodes. CDR1 is given as MNHEY and CDR2 as SMNVEV, both from the germline V gene (reference sequence). The trim is 6 bases for V and 2 bases for J, with a gap of 14 bases between the germline ends. The CDR3 covers 14 residues, taking in both the cysteine and the phenylalanine. Left in the record is the CDR3 DNA by itself, 42 bases read in frame from the first base.

The specimen comprised unstimulated CD8+ T cells sorted from spleen or lymph node cells, sampled before intestinal transplant. The source of this sequence is a human donor who received an intestinal transplant. The chain is made from TRBV27 and TRBJ2-7; TRBD2 is possibly the D segment (5 matching bases). The CDR3 reads CASSRLGLPYEQYF. The DNA sequence is given as TGTGCCAGCAGCCGACTCGGACTCCCCTACGAGCAGTACTTC.